This section outlines one T cell receptor beta chain sequence together with its context. This sample was taken from a study of vaccination and CD4 T cells after COVID-19. On the study more broadly: The post-COVID samples were taken a median about three months after diagnosis, anywhere from 35 to 161.

CDR1 and CDR2 (germline): MNHEY, SMNVEV (reference sequence). Deletions cut 4 bases from V and 0 bases from J, with 13 bases between. This CDR3 contains 15 residues. TCRdb re-derived calls from the PCR reads in MiXCR, one entry per CDR3 protein. The sample holds approximately 20,000 distinct CDR3 sequences, around three fifths seen once. The sample consisted of CD4+ T cells from blood, taken before SARS-CoV-2 vaccination. This chain joins TRBV27 and TRBJ2-7, with D tentatively TRBD2 (7 bases). The source of this sequence is a human donor who had recovered from COVID-19. CDR3 sequence: CASSWAGAVSYEQYF. DNA of the CDR3: TGTGCCAGCAGTTGGGCGGGGGCGGTCTCCTACGAGCAGTACTTC.